The 13 T cell receptor beta chains listed next were all sequenced from one sample in a study of cytomegalovirus exposure and HLA in healthy donors. The PCR used 60 Vbeta and 13 Jbeta primers. Assay used: immunoSEQ multiplex PCR; TCRdb lists only in-frame clones, some missing. In all, the sample yields 60,000 to 75,000 clones. Sequencing was carried out using PBMCs. Receptors were obtained from a woman aged 30 to 39 in good health and CMV-seronegative.

The chain carries TRBV5-1 and TRBJ2-7; TRBD2 aligns across 13 bases. This CDR3 spans 14 amino acids. CDR1 SGHRS and CDR2 YFSETQ come from the germline V gene. Unmatched junction bases numbered 3, after V lost 5 bases and J lost 4 bases. CDR3 region: CASSRLAGGYEQYF. The CDR3 region has the DNA TGCGCCAGCAGTAGACTAGCGGGGGGTTACGAGCAGTACTTC.

The chain employs TRBV7-3 and TRBJ2-5; D is unresolved. V lost 1 base and J lost 2, with 5 bases in between. CDR1 and CDR2 from the germline V gene are SGHTA and FQGTGA. This CDR3 spans 13 amino acids. CDR3 DNA: TGTGCCAGCAGCTTAATGGAGCAAGAGACCCAGTACTTC. Translation gives CASSLMEQETQYF.

This chain uses TRBV18 with TRBJ2-3; 7 bases map to TRBD1. The trim removed 8 bases at V and 2 bases at J, leaving 13 bases unmatched. This CDR3 is built from 16 residues. The germline CDR1 and CDR2 sequences are KGHSH and LQKENI. The CDR3 protein is CASAQTGTGATDTQYF. CDR3 coding DNA: TGTGCCAGCGCACAAACGGGTACAGGGGCCACAGATACGCAGTATTTT.

This chain joins TRBV19 and TRBJ2-1; 7 positions match TRBD2. Germline CDR1 reads LNHDA; CDR2 reads SQIVND (reference sequence). J lost 1 base, V lost 7 bases, and 10 bases had no gene match. This CDR3 has 16 residues. CDR3 sequence reads: CASTGWGGESYNEQFF. CDR3 nucleotides: TGTGCCAGTACGGGATGGGGGGGAGAGTCCTACAATGAGCAGTTCTTC. Full variable domain (remainder filled in from reference TRBV19 and TRBJ2-1): DGGITQSPKYLFRKEGQNVTLSCEQNLNHDAMYWYRQDPGQGLRLIYYSQIVNDFQKGDIAEGYSVSREKKESFPLTVTSAQKNPTAFYLCASTGWGGESYNEQFFGPGTRLTVL.

A remark on this clone: Germline is not matched at one junction end, which may reflect a read error. J is TRBJ1-3 and V is TRBV30, with a tentative D call TRBD1 (6 bases). Germline V gene data show CDR1 as GTSNPN and CDR2 as SVGIG (reference sequence). This CDR3 is built from 14 residues. The CDR3 reads CAWSRAGVRNNIYF. The CDR3 DNA reads TGTGCCTGGAGCCGGGCAGGGGTTAGAAACAACATATATTTT.

The J gene is TRBJ1-1, the V gene TRBV4-3; the D gene is possibly TRBD1 (5 bases). Per germline, CDR1 LGHNA and CDR2 YSLEER. The CDR3 sequence is 15 residues long. Between the trimmed V and J ends, which lost 0 bases and 4 bases, there was a span of 12 bases. The CDR3 spells CASSQEEGVGTEAFF. The CDR3 DNA is TGCGCCAGCAGCCAAGAGGAAGGGGTGGGCACTGAAGCTTTCTTT.

The CDR3 sequence is CASSVTGATEAFF. Written as DNA, the CDR3 is TGTGCCAGCAGTGTTACAGGGGCCACTGAAGCTTTCTTT. V and J are TRBV9 and TRBJ1-1, with 7 bases fitting TRBD1. This CDR3 contains 13 residues. J was trimmed by 4 bases and V by 5 bases; bases with no gene match: 5. Per germline, CDR1 SGDLS and CDR2 YYNGEE.

Here the CDR3 DNA reads TGCGCCAGCAGCCGAGCGCCCCCCGGGACTAGAGGGGGGGCCGGGGAGCAGTTCTTC. Protein: CASSRAPPGTRGGAGEQFF. This chain uses TRBV4-3 with TRBJ2-1, with 8 bases identical to TRBD2. Germline V gene data show CDR1 as LGHNA and CDR2 as YSLEER. V shed 4 bases and J 10 bases; nucleotides not matched to a gene: 24. CDR3 length: 19 residues.

The chain recombines TRBV4-1 with TRBJ2-5, with 9 bases lining up with TRBD2. Judging by the DNA end, TRBJ2-7 fits better; the J call may be wrong. The CDR3 contains 16 residues. Germline V CDR1 and CDR2: MGHRA, YSYEKL. CDR3 sequence reads: CASSQDRSGGLYEQYF. The DNA for the CDR3 is TGCGCCAGCAGCCAAGACCGTAGCGGGGGCCTCTACGAGCAGTACTTC.

This chain joins TRBV5-6 and TRBJ1-6; no definite D call. CDR1 is SGHDT and CDR2 is YYEEEE in the germline V gene. This CDR3 has 14 residues. Trimming pared 1 base from V and 6 bases from J, leaving 8 bases between. CDR3 in DNA: TGTGCCAGCAGCTTGCCGGGAGGTAATTCACCCCTCCACTTT. Residues: CASSLPGGNSPLHF. The full variable domain, its missing parts supplied by reference TRBV5-6 and TRBJ1-6, is DAGVTQSPTHLIKTRGQQVTLRCSPKSGHDTVSWYQQALGQGPQFIFQYYEEEERQRGNFPDRFSGHQFPNYSSELNVNALLLGDSALYLCASSLPGGNSPLHFGNGTRLTVT.

V and J are TRBV7-9 and TRBJ2-1; 7 nucleotides align to TRBD2. Germline CDR1 is SEHNR and CDR2 is FQNEAQ (reference sequence). There are 17 residues in the CDR3. The trim removed 5 bases at V and 5 bases at J, leaving 15 bases unmatched. In DNA form, the CDR3 reads TGTGCCAGCAGCCGTCTCTTCGTAGCGGGTCTTAACAATGAGCAGTTCTTC. Translating gives CASSRLFVAGLNNEQFF.

J is TRBJ2-2 and V is TRBV5-3; tentatively, D is TRBD2 (6 bases). TRBV5-3 is an ORF for which the function is uncertain. The CDR3 length is 15 residues. The V end lost 2 bases, the J end lost 4 bases, and 12 bases lay between the germline ends. DNA for the CDR3: TGTGCCAGAAGCTTCGGCCAGGGAGGCACCGGGGAGCTGTTTTTT. This translates into CARSFGQGGTGELFF.

The chain carries TRBV4-2 and TRBJ1-2, with TRBD1 identical over 9 bases. Germline CDR1 reads LGHNA; CDR2 reads YNFKEQ. The CDR3 is made up of 17 amino acids. Trimming at V came to 0 bases and at J to 8 bases, leaving 13 bases not matched to a gene. CDR3 coding DNA: TGTGCCAGCAGCCAAGATACAGGGGGCTGGGGAACCTTGGGCTACACCTTC. This translates into CASSQDTGGWGTLGYTF.